This T cell receptor beta chain was profiled in a study of blood T cell repertoires in COVID-19. Libraries were prepared by immunoSEQ multiplex PCR; TCRdb keeps only in-frame clonotypes and omits some of them. The sample includes over 110,000 clones, nearly 85% of them seen just once. Specimen: PBMCs or T cells enriched from blood (not recorded which). The TCR comes from a man aged 45-65 years in a cohort exposed to, infected with or recovered from COVID-19 (not recorded which).

This chain's CDR3 is CASSVGTGYEKLFF. As DNA, the CDR3 is TGTGCCAGCAGTGTAGGGACAGGGTATGAAAAACTGTTTTTT. This chain uses TRBV27 with TRBJ1-4; 9 nucleotides line up with TRBD1. The V and J ends lost 5 bases and 6 bases, in that order; junction bases with no gene match: 4. The CDR3 spans 14 residues. Germline values: CDR1 MNHEY, CDR2 SMNVEV (reference sequence).